This TCR beta chain comes out of a study of radiation and T cells in renal cell carcinoma. With regard to this clone: Its matching antigen is unknown. A far larger clone is a single base away, which makes a read error likely.

The table came from immunoSEQ multiplex PCR; TCRdb's copy has only in-frame clones and leaves some out. The sample records more than 140,000 clones, around four fifths being singletons. Stated time point: baseline pretreatment blood. As to treatment: 15 Gy SBRT to primary tumor, nephrectomy 4 weeks later. General study points: No pretreatment tumor biopsies were available for baseline clonotypes.

Germline CDR1 reads ENHRY; CDR2 reads SYGVKD. The length of the CDR3 is 13 residues. The TCR was taken from a woman aged 45 to 65 with renal cell carcinoma. Here the sequenced sample was blood, taken from a patient whose treatment included radiotherapy and nephrectomy. V is TRBV10-3 and J is TRBJ1-4, with D tentatively TRBD1 (5 bases). The CDR3 loop is CASTGHLNEKLFF. The CDR3 DNA reads TGCGCCAGCACGGGGCATCTTAATGAAAAACTGTTTTTT.